These 21 T cell receptor beta chains were all obtained from the same sample, sequenced in a study of shared clonotypes between healthy human individuals (dated by TCRdb to 2018 to 2021). Library creation used the immunoSEQ multiplex PCR assay. The table was pulled from immuneACCESS by TCRdb, which kept in-frame rearrangements only. Such tables lose some clones; where checked, under half of the loss comes from unresolved V genes, and the rest has no known cause. Recorded for this sample are 600,000 or so clones; roughly 95% of them occurred a single time. The top ten constitute over 0.09% of the sample. CD8 naive samples were obtained by positive selection for CCR7 among CD45RO-negative cells, yielding a CD45RA+CCR7+ population from which TemRA cells were excluded. Sequencing was done on a sample of naive CD8+ T cells sorted from blood. The meaning of the sample's cell subset or site label: CD45RA+CCR7+. The receptors shown here come from a woman aged 25 to 39 in good health.

V is TRBV27 and J is TRBJ2-7; no reliable D call. Germline V gene data show CDR1 as MNHEY and CDR2 as SMNVEV (reference sequence). The CDR3 covers 14 residues. The germline V and J ends were trimmed by 0 bases and 1 base, with 7 bases remaining between them. The CDR3 sequence: CASSLSSLSYEQYF. DNA of the CDR3: TGTGCCAGCAGTTTATCGAGTTTGTCCTACGAGCAGTACTTC.

J is TRBJ1-2 and V is TRBV27; TRBD1 aligns across 9 bases. This CDR3 is built from 12 residues. V was pared by 8 bases and J by 7 bases, with 5 bases of the junction left unmatched. The germline V gene has CDR1 MNHEY and CDR2 SMNVEV (reference sequence). In nucleotides, the CDR3 is TGTGCCAGCTGGGGACAGGGCTTTGGCTACACCTTC. This codes for CASWGQGFGYTF.

The rearrangement uses TRBV4-2 and TRBJ2-7; D perhaps matches TRBD2 (5 bases). Germline loops: CDR1 LGHNA, CDR2 YNFKEQ. The CDR3 has 14 residues. Trimming pared 2 bases from V and 2 bases from J, leaving 10 bases between. This CDR3 reads CASSQSGQTYEQYF. The CDR3 nucleotides are TGTGCCAGCAGCCAAAGCGGTCAGACCTACGAGCAGTACTTC.

This sequence joins TRBV30 and TRBJ1-3; D is ambiguous. Trimming took 4 bases from V and 0 from J, leaving 4 bases between them. The CDR3 is 12 amino acids. From germline, CDR1 is GTSNPN and CDR2 SVGIG (reference sequence). The CDR3 DNA reads as TGTGCCTGGACTTCCTCTGGAAACACCATATATTTT. Translation: CAWTSSGNTIYF.

The chain has TRBV6-1 and TRBJ1-5; TRBD1 matches 7 bases. Trimming removed 1 base from V and 5 bases from J; junction bases left unmatched: 5. The CDR3 extends over 15 amino acids. CDR1 MNHNS and CDR2 SASEGT come from the germline V gene. The CDR3 loop reads CASSEEGQTHQPQHF. In DNA form, the CDR3 reads TGTGCCAGCAGTGAAGAGGGACAGACCCATCAGCCCCAGCATTTT.

This clone was counted a single time. The genes are TRBV28 and TRBJ2-2; perhaps TRBD1 as D (5 bases). CDR3 length: 14 residues. The ends were cut back, 3 bases at V and 6 bases at J, with 11 bases in the middle. Germline V lookup: CDR1 MDHEN, CDR2 SYDVKM. CDR3 sequence: CASSFVGESGELFF. The CDR3 region has the DNA TGTGCCAGCAGTTTCGTAGGGGAATCCGGGGAGCTGTTTTTT.

V usage is TRBV4-1 and J usage is TRBJ1-4; 7 bases match TRBD1. There are 16 residues in the CDR3. V was pared by 0 bases and J by 8 bases, with 9 bases of the junction left unmatched. The germline V gene has CDR1 MGHRA and CDR2 YSYEKL. The CDR3 loop reads CASSQDQGGEREKLFF. The CDR3 nucleotides are TGCGCCAGCAGCCAAGATCAGGGGGGGGAAAGGGAAAAACTGTTTTTT.

The chain employs TRBV29-1 and TRBJ2-3; D gene uncertain. The CDR3 runs to 13 residues. Germline values: CDR1 SQVTM, CDR2 ANQGSEA. With 4 bases removed from V and 2 bases from J, the gap between germline ends came to 10 bases. The CDR3 DNA follows: TGCAGCGTTGTGGCCCAGAACACAGATACGCAGTATTTT. Residues: CSVVAQNTDTQYF.

The chain is built from TRBV6-5 and TRBJ2-7, with 8 positions matching TRBD2. Germline trimming cut 2 bases from V and 6 bases from J; bases unmatched to any gene: 9. Germline CDR1 reads MNHEY; CDR2 reads SVGAGI. This CDR3 comprises 15 residues. CDR3 in amino acids: CASSYAGLGSSEQYF. The DNA of the CDR3 is TGTGCCAGCAGTTACGCGGGACTAGGATCGAGCGAGCAGTACTTC.

The chain employs TRBV5-4 and TRBJ2-7; D gene ambiguous. This CDR3 is built from 14 residues. Trimming removed 3 bases at V and 2 bases at J, with 12 bases between. Looked up from germline, CDR1 is SGHNT and CDR2 is YYREEE (reference sequence). The CDR3, as DNA: TGTGCCAGCAGCTATGGGGTAGGAGCCTACGAGCAGTACTTC. Its translation is CASSYGVGAYEQYF.

The chain is built from TRBV27 and TRBJ2-7; unclear D gene. Germline CDR1 MNHEY, CDR2 SMNVEV (reference sequence). Trimming removed 8 bases at V and 1 base at J, with 12 bases between. This CDR3 contains 13 residues. The CDR3 loop reads CASGPGLSYEQYF. DNA for the CDR3: TGTGCCAGCGGTCCGGGTCTGTCCTACGAGCAGTACTTC.

The V gene is TRBV7-9, the J gene TRBJ2-6; 9 positions match TRBD2. The junction had 9 bases not matched to a gene; V was cut back by 0 bases and J by 3 bases. Germline V gives CDR1 SEHNR, CDR2 FQNEAQ (reference sequence). This CDR3 has 19 residues. The CDR3 here is CASSLAQLAGVNGANVLTF. The CDR3 DNA sequence: TGTGCCAGCAGCTTAGCACAGTTAGCGGGAGTAAATGGGGCCAACGTCCTGACTTTC.

V is TRBV11-2 and J is TRBJ1-3, with 11 bases identical to TRBD1. V lost 5 bases, J lost 4 bases, and 4 bases stayed unmatched. The germline V gene has CDR1 SGHAT and CDR2 FQNNGV. This CDR3 contains 15 residues. The CDR3 here is CASSRGQGAGNTIYF. Written as DNA, the CDR3 is TGTGCCAGCAGCCGAGGACAGGGGGCCGGAAACACCATATATTTT.

The chain has TRBV7-6 and TRBJ2-1; D is perhaps TRBD1 or TRBD2 (5 bases each). Germline V gene data show CDR1 as SGHVS and CDR2 as FNYEAQ. The ends were cut back, 1 base at V and 7 bases at J, with 14 bases in the middle. CDR3 length: 15 amino acids. CDR3 residues: CASSLGMGPANEQFF. CDR3 nucleotides: TGTGCCAGCAGCTTAGGCATGGGACCGGCGAATGAGCAGTTCTTC.

CDR3 sequence: CASSGTDYGYTF. DNA of the CDR3: TGTGCCAGCAGTGGAACGGATTATGGCTACACCTTC. The chain couples TRBV25-1 to TRBJ1-2; D ambiguous. CDR1 is MGHDK and CDR2 is SYGVNS in the germline V gene. The CDR3 runs 12 residues. The V gene lost 4 bases and the J gene lost 5 bases, with 8 bases spanning the gap.

The chain has TRBV2 and TRBJ2-1, with D perhaps given as TRBD1 or TRBD2 (6 bases each). Germline assignment: CDR1 SNHLY and CDR2 FYNNEI. There are 15 residues in the CDR3. Trimming pared 4 bases from V and 3 bases from J, leaving 13 bases between. CDR3 region: CASSGQGRFYNEQFF. CDR3 bases: TGTGCCAGCAGTGGTCAGGGGAGGTTCTACAATGAGCAGTTCTTC. The full variable domain, rest sourced from reference TRBV2 and TRBJ2-1, is EPEVTQTPSHQVTQMGQEVILRCVPISNHLYFYWYRQILGQKVEFLVSFYNNEISEKSEIFDDQFSVERPDGSNFTLKIRSTKLEDSAMYFCASSGQGRFYNEQFFGPGTRLTVL.

The chain employs TRBV4-1 and TRBJ2-7, with D possibly matching TRBD1 (6 bases). CDR3 length equals 13 residues. Germline loops: CDR1 MGHRA, CDR2 YSYEKL. V shed 4 bases and J shed 1 base, with 8 bases lying between them. The DNA for the CDR3 is TGCGCCAGCAGCCTAACAGGGTCCTACGAGCAGTACTTC. Protein sequence: CASSLTGSYEQYF.

This CDR3 is CSARDISEQYF. In nucleotides, the CDR3 is TGCAGTGCTAGAGATATATCCGAGCAGTACTTC. This chain uses TRBV20-1 with TRBJ2-7; D remains ambiguous. V lost 0 bases and J 6 bases, leaving 6 bases between the germline ends. Germline values: CDR1 DFQATT, CDR2 SNEGSKA (reference sequence). The CDR3 is 11 amino acids.

The V and J genes are TRBV28 and TRBJ2-1; 8 bases map to TRBD1. The V gene end was trimmed by 3 bases and the J gene end by 8 bases; junction bases not matched to a gene: 6. CDR1 is MDHEN, CDR2 SYDVKM, per germline. The CDR3 totals 14 residues. In DNA form, the CDR3 reads TGTGCCAGCAGTTTCGGACAGGGCCGGGATGAGCAGTTCTTC. It encodes CASSFGQGRDEQFF.

The V gene is TRBV28, the J gene TRBJ2-7; unclear D gene. Trimming stripped 7 bases from V and 1 base from J, with 5 bases between. The CDR3 covers 11 residues. Per germline, CDR1 MDHEN and CDR2 SYDVKM. The CDR3 coding sequence is TGTGCCAGCACCGAGTCCTACGAGCAGTACTTC. Translating it yields CASTESYEQYF.

The V call is TRBV30, the J call TRBJ1-5, with no clear D. CDR1 and CDR2 from the germline V gene are GTSNPN and SVGIG (reference sequence). The V and J ends lost 0 bases and 1 base respectively, with 19 bases between them. The CDR3 has 18 amino acids. The CDR3 is CAWSVRASHDPSNQPQHF. The DNA of the CDR3 is TGTGCCTGGAGTGTACGGGCCAGTCATGACCCAAGCAATCAGCCCCAGCATTTT.